Below, 22 T cell receptor beta chains from the same sample are listed, as sequenced in a study of regulatory T cells in long-lasting Graves disease. With iRepertoire HTBI primers and Arm-PCR of CDR3 regions, TCR beta libraries were built. MiXCR was run by TCRdb on the multiplex PCR reads, yielding one entry per CDR3 protein. Of 550,000 to 650,000 distinct CDR3 sequences in the sample, 15% to 20% were seen once. The time point here: newly diagnosed GD, antithyroid drugs for less than 3 months. RNA extracted from PBMCs served as the sequencing template. These same records also appear under a second study, on T cells in Graves' hyperthyroidism and ophthalmopathy.

Sample: peripheral blood mononuclear cells (PBMCs), taken at new diagnosis, from a patient treated with antithyroid drugs. These receptors originate from a man in his late teens or twenties with Graves disease.

This chain joins TRBV5-1 and TRBJ2-7; TRBD1 or TRBD2 may be the D gene (5 bases each). This CDR3 has 16 amino acids. The ends were cut back, 3 bases at V and 4 bases at J, with 20 bases in the middle. The germline V gene encodes CDR1 SGHRS and CDR2 YFSETQ. This CDR3 reads CASSSIPGPPLYEQYF. The DNA of the CDR3 is TGCGCCAGCAGCTCCATACCGGGGCCGCCGCTTTACGAGCAGTACTTC.

This clonotype was seen at least ten times. The chain combines TRBV13 with TRBJ2-1; D ambiguous. Germline lookup yields CDR1 PRHDT and CDR2 FYEKMQ (reference sequence). The CDR3 has 17 amino acids. V gave up 2 bases and J gave up 0 bases, with 14 bases separating them. The CDR3 protein is CASSLMVRRSSYNEQFF. CDR3 sequence (DNA): TGTGCCAGCAGCTTAATGGTCCGGCGGAGCTCCTACAATGAGCAGTTCTTC.

This clonotype was counted ten times or more. This chain connects TRBV12-3 or TRBV12-4 to TRBJ2-7; D is ambiguous. V was clipped by 8 bases and J by 2 bases, with 7 bases between them. The CDR3 contains 11 residues. CDR3 nucleotide sequence: TGTGCCAGCGCCCAGACCTACGAGCAGTACTTC. It encodes CASAQTYEQYF.

The sample holds many counts of this clonotype. The CDR3 DNA reads TGTGCCAGCAGCTTACGCTCTAGCGGGAGCTCCCATGAGCAGTTCTTC. Protein: CASSLRSSGSSHEQFF. V usage is TRBV7-3 and J usage is TRBJ2-1, with TRBD2 matching 10 bases. The CDR3 contains 16 residues. CDR1 SGHTA and CDR2 FQGTGA come from the germline V gene. V dropped 2 bases and J dropped 8; count of bases not matched to a gene: 9.

CDR3 nucleotides: TGTGCCACCAGTGATTCAGGACTAGCGGGAGATCGGGAGACCCAGTACTTC. This codes for CATSDSGLAGDRETQYF. The chain couples TRBV24-1 to TRBJ2-5, with TRBD2 matching over 13 bases. CDR3 length: 17 residues. V lost 2 bases and J lost 5; bases outside the gene matches: 7. Germline V CDR1 and CDR2: KGHDR, SFDVKD.

This clonotype was recorded at least ten times. The V call is TRBV6-1, the J call TRBJ2-1; maybe TRBD2 (5 bases). Trimming took 6 bases from V and 7 from J, leaving 10 bases between them. CDR3 length equals 12 residues. CDR1 is MNHNS, CDR2 SASEGT, per germline. CDR3 loop: CASRAGENEQFF. The DNA for the CDR3 is TGTGCCAGCAGGGCTGGGGAGAATGAGCAGTTCTTC.

This clonotype has a handful of counts. The CDR3 does not close with the conserved phenylalanine or tryptophan, likely indicating a read error. Here the CDR3 reads CASSLEGAGNQPQHS. CDR3 sequence (DNA): TGTGCCAGCAGTTTAGAGGGGGCCGGCAATCAGCCCCAGCATTCT. The chain uses TRBV12-3 or TRBV12-4 and TRBJ1-5, with TRBD1 matching 7 bases. Trimming at V came to 1 base and at J to 2 bases, leaving 2 bases not matched to a gene. The CDR3 extends over 15 amino acids.

V gene TRBV24-1 combines with J gene TRBJ2-7; TRBD2 agrees at 7 bases. The trim removed 2 bases at V and 9 bases at J, leaving 12 bases unmatched. The CDR3 extends over 15 amino acids. The germline V gene encodes CDR1 KGHDR and CDR2 SFDVKD. CDR3 coding DNA: TGTGCCACCAGTGATTCCAACACCTGGACTAGATTGCAGTACTTC. This gives the protein CATSDSNTWTRLQYF.

This clonotype was seen many times. V gene TRBV2 combines with J gene TRBJ2-7, with a tentative D call TRBD1 (6 bases). Trimming took off 7 bases at V and 0 bases at J, with 13 bases between the two ends. Germline V gene sequence: CDR1 SNHLY, CDR2 FYNNEI. This CDR3 spans 14 amino acids. CDR3 sequence (DNA): TGTGCCAGCATTCCCGTGGACAGCTCCTACGAGCAGTACTTC. The encoded protein is CASIPVDSSYEQYF.

V and J are TRBV7-9 and TRBJ2-3; 9 bases map to TRBD2. Germline V gene lookup returns CDR1 SEHNR and CDR2 FQNEAQ (reference sequence). The length of the CDR3 is 15 residues. V was pared by 4 bases and J by 3 bases, with 5 bases of the junction left unmatched. The CDR3 region has the DNA TGTGCCAGCAGCTCGACTAGCGGAAAAACAGATACGCAGTATTTT. Translation: CASSSTSGKTDTQYF. Supplemented by reference TRBV7-9 and TRBJ2-3, the full variable domain reads DTGVSQNPRHKITKRGQNVTFRCDPISEHNRLYWYRQTLGQGPEFLTYFQNEAQLEKSRLLSDRFSAERPKGSFSTLEIQRTEQGDSAMYLCASSSTSGKTDTQYFGPGTRLTVL.

This clonotype was detected only a few times. A read error is likely, as this CDR3 ends without the conserved phenylalanine or tryptophan. This sequence joins TRBV29-1 and TRBJ1-2; 8 bases map to TRBD1. The CDR3 length is 12 residues. V lost 4 bases, J lost 4 bases, and 2 bases stayed unmatched. Germline V lookup: CDR1 SQVTM, CDR2 ANQGSEA. CDR3 in amino acids: CSVVQGAYGYTL. The CDR3 DNA reads as TGCAGCGTTGTTCAGGGGGCCTATGGCTACACCCTC.

This clonotype came up many times. The rearrangement links TRBV29-1 to TRBJ2-7, with TRBD1 matching 8 bases. CDR3 length: 12 amino acids. Germline CDR1 is SQVTM and CDR2 is ANQGSEA. The J segment lost 3 bases and the V segment lost 6 bases, leaving 4 bases of the junction unmatched. This CDR3 reads CSVAGTGYEQYF. CDR3 coding DNA: TGCAGCGTCGCCGGGACAGGCTACGAGCAGTACTTC.

The table lists this clonotype with a few counts. The chain combines TRBV20-1 with TRBJ1-5, with a tentative D call TRBD1 (5 bases). Germline-derived CDR1 and CDR2 are DFQATT and SNEGSKA (reference sequence). The length of the CDR3 is 13 residues. V lost 3 bases and J 2 bases, leaving 8 bases between the germline ends. The CDR3 reads CSARMGGNQPQHF. The CDR3 DNA sequence: TGCAGTGCTAGGATGGGGGGCAATCAGCCCCAGCATTTT.

The rearrangement joins TRBV12-3 or TRBV12-4 to TRBJ1-5; possible D gene TRBD1, 5 bases. V was clipped by 9 bases and J by 7 bases, with 16 bases between them. This CDR3 region has 13 residues. CDR3 protein: CASSKGPGQPQHF. Written as DNA, the CDR3 is TGTGCCAGTTCTAAGGGTCCAGGGCAGCCCCAGCATTTT.

This clonotype has just one count. The chain employs TRBV6-2 or TRBV6-3 and TRBJ1-5; D is unclear. The V gene's germline CDR1 is MNHEY and CDR2 SVGEGT. The CDR3 totals 14 residues. Trimming removed 2 bases at V and 0 bases at J, with 5 bases between. The CDR3 DNA reads TGTGCCAGCAGTTACAGCCATAGCAATCAGCCCCAGCATTTT. Translation gives CASSYSHSNQPQHF.

This clonotype was counted many times. The V gene is TRBV12-3 or TRBV12-4, the J gene TRBJ2-3; no clear D gene. V gave up 5 bases and J gave up 4 bases, with 19 bases separating them. This CDR3 spans 16 amino acids. CDR3 protein: CASSIETSPTPDTQYF. DNA for the CDR3: TGTGCCAGCAGTATCGAGACGAGCCCTACTCCAGATACGCAGTATTTT.

This clonotype was recorded many times. The chain's CDR3 is CASSLTGSQPQHF. The CDR3 DNA reads as TGTGCCAGCAGTTTAACAGGGTCGCAGCCCCAGCATTTT. This chain uses TRBV2 with TRBJ1-5; possible D gene TRBD1, 6 bases. CDR1 and CDR2 (germline): SNHLY, FYNNEI. CDR3 size: 13 residues. Trimming removed 5 bases at V and 7 bases at J, with 12 bases between.

This clonotype was recorded many times. V usage is TRBV5-1 and J usage is TRBJ1-1; a possible D gene is TRBD1 (5 bases). CDR3 size: 15 residues. Germline V gene sequence: CDR1 SGHRS, CDR2 YFSETQ. V was cut by 1 base and J by 1 base, with 11 bases left in between. CDR3 protein: CASSLRGVGNTEAFF. As DNA, the CDR3 is TGCGCCAGCAGCTTGAGAGGGGTCGGGAACACTGAAGCTTTCTTT.

This clonotype appeared a few times. The genes are TRBV5-4 and TRBJ1-2; tentatively, D is TRBD1 (5 bases). In germline, CDR1 is SGHNT, CDR2 YYREEE (reference sequence). This CDR3 contains 11 residues. V dropped 7 bases and J dropped 8 bases, with 12 bases sitting between them. CDR3: CASFEGDGYTF. Written as DNA, the CDR3 is TGTGCCAGCTTTGAAGGGGACGGCTACACCTTC.

This clonotype came up a few times. The chain carries TRBV7-6 and TRBJ2-5; TRBD1 is a possible D gene (6 bases). Germline V gene data show CDR1 as SGHVS and CDR2 as FNYEAQ. Trimming cost V 5 bases and J 4 bases, with 11 bases left between them. The CDR3 is made up of 13 amino acids. The CDR3 spells CASSGRGGETQYF. CDR3 nucleotide sequence: TGTGCCAGCAGCGGAAGAGGGGGAGAGACCCAGTACTTC.

This clonotype was recorded a few times. The chain employs TRBV5-4 and TRBJ1-4; D remains ambiguous. The germline V gene encodes CDR1 SGHNT and CDR2 YYREEE (reference sequence). The CDR3 length is 15 residues. Trimming cost V 1 base and J 8 bases, with 15 bases left between them. The CDR3 sequence: CASSLKKGYNEKLFF. DNA for the CDR3: TGTGCCAGCAGCTTGAAGAAAGGGTATAACGAAAAACTGTTTTTT.

Concerning this clonotype itself: A much larger clone lies a single base off, so this may be a read error. The J gene is TRBJ2-1, the V gene TRBV28; 9 bases line up with TRBD2. The CDR3 runs to 16 residues. The V gene's germline CDR1 is MDHEN and CDR2 SYDVKM. DNA of the CDR3: TGTGCCAGCAGTTTAATGGGAGTAGCGGGAGCCAATAAGCAGTTCTTC. It specifies CASSLMGVAGANKQFF.